These 25 T cell receptor beta chains share one sample of origin, sequenced in a study of T-cell memory formation after mild COVID-19. Via MiXCR, TCRdb re-called the 5' RACE reads, giving one row per CDR3 protein. Among more than 80,000 distinct CDR3 sequences listed, 9.5% to 15% were seen once. The material sequenced was PBMCs or a T cell subset sorted from them (not recorded which). All receptors derive from an adult woman who had mild COVID-19 (a few samples of this study predate the infection). Cell type and time point are not known.

The rearrangement links TRBV18 to TRBJ2-5; no reliable D call. The CDR3 has 13 residues. The germline CDR1 and CDR2 sequences are KGHSH and LQKENI. Trimming stripped 5 bases from V and 3 bases from J, with 10 bases between. CDR3 residues: CASSSAYEETQYF. Written as DNA, the CDR3 is TGTGCCAGCTCATCAGCTTACGAAGAGACCCAGTACTTC.

The chain couples TRBV19 to TRBJ2-7; unclear D gene. CDR3 size: 13 residues. The germline V and J ends were trimmed by 6 bases and 0 bases, with 9 bases remaining between them. Germline V gives CDR1 LNHDA, CDR2 SQIVND (reference sequence). This CDR3 is CASSPAASYEQYF. The CDR3, as DNA: TGTGCCAGTAGCCCGGCGGCCTCCTACGAGCAGTACTTC.

This clonotype was found a few times. The rearrangement links TRBV7-2 to TRBJ1-2; 7 bases match TRBD1. This CDR3 is built from 14 residues. Germline V lookup: CDR1 SGHTA, CDR2 FQGNSA. V shed 5 bases, J shed 3 bases, and the junction held 6 bases outside the gene matches. The CDR3 here is CASSLGTVYYGYTF. In DNA, the CDR3 is TGTGCCAGCAGCCTCGGGACAGTTTACTATGGCTACACCTTC.

This chain uses TRBV10-3 with TRBJ2-1, with 13 bases that match TRBD2. The CDR3 consists of 15 residues. The trim removed 6 bases at V and 15 bases at J, leaving 14 bases unmatched. Germline CDR1 reads ENHRY; CDR2 reads SYGVKD. The CDR3 nucleotides read TGTGCCATCAGGCATACGGGACTAGCGGGATCAGGTCCGTTCTTC. Amino acids: CAIRHTGLAGSGPFF.

The chain is built from TRBV7-2 and TRBJ2-7; 9 bases are a match to TRBD2. The J segment lost 3 bases and the V segment lost 5 bases, leaving 8 bases of the junction unmatched. Germline values: CDR1 SGHTA, CDR2 FQGNSA. This CDR3 region has 15 residues. The CDR3 nucleotides are TGTGCCAGCAGCCCATTTCGCGGGGGGGTCTACGAGCAGTACTTC. It codes for CASSPFRGGVYEQYF. Full variable domain (missing parts from reference TRBV7-2 and TRBJ2-7): GAGVSQSPSNKVTEKGKDVELRCDPISGHTALYWYRQSLGQGLEFLIYFQGNSAPDKSGLPSDRFSAERTGGSVSTLTIQRTQQEDSAVYLCASSPFRGGVYEQYFGPGTRLTVT.

This clonotype was seen only a few times. The chain has TRBV27 and TRBJ2-7, with a weak D call TRBD1 (5 bases). The CDR3 runs to 13 residues. V was shortened by 1 base and J by 5 bases, with 9 bases between the two germline ends. Germline CDR1 and CDR2: MNHEY and SMNVEV (reference sequence). CDR3 loop: CASSLWQGDEQYF. The CDR3 DNA sequence: TGTGCCAGCAGTTTATGGCAGGGCGACGAGCAGTACTTC.

For the CDR3, the DNA is TGTGCCAGCAGCCAAGATGCACGGAGAGAGGGAGTCTATGGCTACACCTTC. Translated: CASSQDARREGVYGYTF. The V and J genes are TRBV14 and TRBJ1-2; no clear D gene. V lost 0 bases and J 4 bases, leaving 18 bases between the germline ends. The germline gives CDR1 SGHDN, CDR2 FVKESK. The CDR3 extends over 17 amino acids.

This clonotype was picked up a small number of times. V is TRBV10-3 and J is TRBJ1-1; D is ambiguous. CDR3 length: 13 residues. The ends were cut back, 7 bases at V and 4 bases at J, with 13 bases in the middle. From germline, CDR1 is ENHRY and CDR2 SYGVKD. Written as DNA, the CDR3 is TGTGCCATCACGACCAGCTTGGGCACTGAAGCTTTCTTT. As protein: CAITTSLGTEAFF.

This clonotype turned up a few times. The V and J genes are TRBV5-1 and TRBJ2-1, with 8 bases matching TRBD1. This CDR3 is 15 amino acids long. V lost 2 bases and J lost 7; bases outside the gene matches: 8. The germline gives CDR1 SGHRS, CDR2 YFSETQ. CDR3 sequence (DNA): TGCGCCAGCAGCTTAGGACAGGGATGGGGGAATGAGCAGTTCTTC. It encodes CASSLGQGWGNEQFF.

The rearrangement joins TRBV5-4 to TRBJ2-1; 12 bases are a match to TRBD2. V shed 4 bases and J 3 bases; nucleotides not matched to a gene: 5. This CDR3 comprises 16 residues. Looked up from germline, CDR1 is SGHNT and CDR2 is YYREEE (reference sequence). The CDR3 loop is CASSRATSGGYNEQFF. CDR3 DNA sequence: TGTGCCAGCAGCCGAGCGACTAGCGGGGGCTACAATGAGCAGTTCTTC.

The chain links TRBV20-1 to TRBJ2-7, with 7 nucleotides matching TRBD2. The CDR3 has 13 amino acids. Per the germline V gene, CDR1 is DFQATT and CDR2 is SNEGSKA (reference sequence). The V segment lost 8 bases and the J segment 3 bases; nucleotides outside the gene matches: 10. Written as DNA, the CDR3 is TGCAGTTCACGTACTAGCGACCACTACGAGCAGTACTTC. Translated, it gives CSSRTSDHYEQYF.

The chain couples TRBV12-3 or TRBV12-4 to TRBJ2-1; 8 bases agree with TRBD1. The CDR3 extends over 15 amino acids. With V trimmed by 4 bases and J by 7 bases, 9 bases remained unmatched. This CDR3 is CASSSGGASWNEQFF. The CDR3 DNA reads as TGTGCCAGCAGTTCAGGGGGCGCGAGTTGGAATGAGCAGTTCTTC.

This clonotype has more than one count but fewer than ten. The chain combines TRBV4-1 with TRBJ2-1; TRBD1 matches 11 bases. The junction had 1 base not matched to a gene; V was cut back by 1 base and J by 5 bases. This CDR3 has 15 amino acids. Germline V gene data show CDR1 as MGHRA and CDR2 as YSYEKL. Here the CDR3 DNA reads TGCGCCAGCAGCCAAGGGGGACAGGGGGACAATGAGCAGTTCTTC. It is translated as CASSQGGQGDNEQFF.

The chain joins TRBV6-2 or TRBV6-3 to TRBJ2-7, with D perhaps TRBD2 (6 bases). The CDR3 has 12 amino acids. V was trimmed by 6 bases and J by 3 bases, leaving 9 bases between them. Germline assignment: CDR1 MNHEY and CDR2 SVGEGT. The CDR3 here is CASRFSGYEQYF. CDR3 DNA: TGTGCCAGCAGATTTAGCGGCTACGAGCAGTACTTC.

The chain is built from TRBV13 and TRBJ2-7; no clear D gene. The length of the CDR3 is 14 residues. The V and J ends lost 4 bases and 0 bases respectively, with 10 bases between them. Germline V gene data show CDR1 as PRHDT and CDR2 as FYEKMQ (reference sequence). The CDR3 protein is CASSSRLYSYEQYF. As DNA, the CDR3 is TGTGCCAGCAGCTCAAGACTTTACTCCTACGAGCAGTACTTC.

The rearrangement links TRBV5-1 to TRBJ2-7, with D unclear. V was trimmed by 2 bases and J by 1 base, leaving 13 bases between them. CDR1 SGHRS and CDR2 YFSETQ come from the germline V gene. The CDR3 runs 15 residues. CDR3: CASSFDPGSSYEQYF. The DNA for the CDR3 is TGCGCCAGCAGCTTTGACCCGGGCAGTTCCTACGAGCAGTACTTC.

The genes are TRBV29-1 and TRBJ1-1; 8 bases match TRBD1. J lost 4 bases, V lost 8 bases, and 9 bases had no gene match. The CDR3 sequence is 13 residues long. Germline V gene lookup returns CDR1 SQVTM and CDR2 ANQGSEA. CDR3 residues: CSSQGGGFTEAFF. DNA of the CDR3: TGCAGCTCACAGGGGGGTGGCTTCACTGAAGCTTTCTTT.

This clonotype occurred a few times. The chain employs TRBV12-3 or TRBV12-4 and TRBJ1-2; 7 bases are shared with TRBD1. CDR3 length equals 16 residues. V shed 5 bases, J shed 3 bases, and the junction held 12 bases outside the gene matches. CDR3 sequence reads: CASSPLGQALDYGYTF. DNA of the CDR3: TGTGCCAGCAGTCCCCTAGGACAGGCCCTAGACTATGGCTACACCTTC.

This clonotype was seen many times. The chain links TRBV5-1 to TRBJ2-7; 9 bases are shared with TRBD1. The CDR3 length is 15 residues. Germline CDR1 SGHRS, CDR2 YFSETQ. V dropped 3 bases and J dropped 2; count of bases not matched to a gene: 6. The CDR3 DNA reads TGCGCCAGCAGCTCGCCGGGACAGGGAACCTACGAGCAGTACTTC. It specifies CASSSPGQGTYEQYF.

There are a few counts of this clonotype. The J gene is TRBJ2-3, the V gene TRBV12-3 or TRBV12-4; no reliable D call. V lost 2 bases and J 7 bases, leaving 13 bases between the germline ends. The CDR3 covers 14 residues. CDR3 sequence (DNA): TGTGCCAGCAGTTTACCTACCTCTGTCCATACGCAGTATTTT. Amino acid sequence: CASSLPTSVHTQYF.

The rearrangement links TRBV7-3 to TRBJ2-3; TRBD2 matches 13 bases. Per germline, CDR1 SGHTA and CDR2 FQGTGA. This CDR3 is built from 16 residues. The J segment lost 3 bases and the V segment lost 5 bases, leaving 5 bases of the junction unmatched. CDR3 sequence reads: CASSHGLAGETDTQYF. The CDR3 nucleotides are TGTGCCAGCAGCCACGGACTAGCGGGGGAAACAGATACGCAGTATTTT.

This chain uses TRBV4-3 with TRBJ2-3; a weak D match, TRBD2 (6 bases). Trimming took 0 bases from V and 0 from J, leaving 13 bases between them. Germline V gene data show CDR1 as LGHNA and CDR2 as YSLEER. The CDR3 runs 17 residues. Here the CDR3 DNA reads TGCGCCAGCAGCCAAGATGCGTTGGCGGGGAGCACAGATACGCAGTATTTT. Amino acid sequence: CASSQDALAGSTDTQYF.

This clonotype appeared many times. The rearrangement joins TRBV5-1 to TRBJ2-2; 12 bases fit TRBD2. Per the germline V gene, CDR1 is SGHRS and CDR2 is YFSETQ. This CDR3 is 16 amino acids long. Losses at the gene ends were 0 bases for V and 5 bases for J; bases not matched to a gene: 2. This CDR3 is CASSLDGTSGTGELFF. CDR3 bases: TGCGCCAGCAGCTTGGATGGGACTAGCGGGACCGGGGAGCTGTTTTTT.

This sequence joins TRBV6-5 and TRBJ2-1; D is uncertain. The CDR3 loop spans 14 amino acids. V shed 0 bases and J shed 4 bases, with 7 bases lying between them. Germline CDR1 and CDR2: MNHEY and SVGAGI. The DNA for the CDR3 is TGTGCCAGCAGTTACTCGTTCTCTTACAATGAGCAGTTCTTC. Encoded protein: CASSYSFSYNEQFF.

The chain recombines TRBV7-9 with TRBJ2-1, with 7 bases fitting TRBD1. This CDR3 spans 16 amino acids. Unmatched junction bases numbered 9, after V lost 3 bases and J lost 4 bases. The germline CDR1 and CDR2 sequences are SEHNR and FQNEAQ (reference sequence). CDR3 region: CASSLLEGARYNEQFF. The CDR3 DNA reads TGTGCCAGCAGCTTGTTAGAGGGGGCGCGGTACAATGAGCAGTTCTTC.